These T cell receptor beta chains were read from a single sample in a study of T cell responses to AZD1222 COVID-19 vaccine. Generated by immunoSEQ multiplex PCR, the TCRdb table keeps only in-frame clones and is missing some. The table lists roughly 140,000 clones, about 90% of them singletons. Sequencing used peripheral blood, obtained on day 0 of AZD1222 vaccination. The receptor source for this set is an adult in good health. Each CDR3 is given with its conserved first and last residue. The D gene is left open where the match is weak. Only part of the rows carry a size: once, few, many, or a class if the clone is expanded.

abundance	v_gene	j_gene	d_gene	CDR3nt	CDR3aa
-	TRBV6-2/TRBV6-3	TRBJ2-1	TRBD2	TGTGCCAGCAGTTACGGGACTAGCGGGCTTTACAATGAGCAGTTCTTC	CASSYGTSGLYNEQFF
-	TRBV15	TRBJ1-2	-	TGTGCCACCAGCAGAGATAGAGGAAGCGGTGGCTACACCTTC	CATSRDRGSGGYTF
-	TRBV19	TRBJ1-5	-	TGTGCCAGTAGTTCTAAGACAGACTATAGCAATCAGCCCCAGCATTTT	CASSSKTDYSNQPQHF
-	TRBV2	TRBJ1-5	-	TGTGCCTTCTCGGAGGGGGTCGGGTCCCAGCATTTT	CAFSEGVGSQHF
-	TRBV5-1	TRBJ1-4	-	TGCGCCAGCAGCTTGGGCAGGAGTCAACTTGGAGGGAATGAAAAACTGTTTTTT	CASSLGRSQLGGNEKLFF
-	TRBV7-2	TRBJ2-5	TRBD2	TGTGCCAGCAGCACTACTAGCGGGGGGAACCAAGAGACCCAGTACTTC	CASSTTSGGNQETQYF
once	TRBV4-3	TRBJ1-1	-	TGCGCCAGCAGCCAATACCAGGGGAACACTGAAGCTTTCTTT	CASSQYQGNTEAFF
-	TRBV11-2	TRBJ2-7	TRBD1	TGTGCCAGCAGCTCTGGACAGGGTTTAGAGCAGTACTTC	CASSSGQGLEQYF
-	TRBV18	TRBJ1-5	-	TGTGCCAGCTCAGCTCAGACAAGCAATCAGCCCCAGCATTTT	CASSAQTSNQPQHF
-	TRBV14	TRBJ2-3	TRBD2	TGTGCCAGCAGCCAACTAGCGGGAGAGGCCGATACGCAGTATTTT	CASSQLAGEADTQYF
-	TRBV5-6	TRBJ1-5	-	TGTGCCAGCAGCTTGGCAGGAAATCAGCCCCAGCATTTT	CASSLAGNQPQHF
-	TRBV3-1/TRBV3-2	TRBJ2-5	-	TGTGCCAGCAGCCAAAGCGAGACCCAGTACTTC	CASSQSETQYF
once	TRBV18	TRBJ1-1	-	TGTGCCAGCTTACAGGGCCTGAACACTGAAGCTTTCTTT	CASLQGLNTEAFF
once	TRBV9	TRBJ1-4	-	TGTGCCAGCAGCGTCGGGACCGCTGCAACTAATGAAAAACTGTTTTTT	CASSVGTAATNEKLFF
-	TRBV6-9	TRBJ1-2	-	TGTGCCCCCCTGGGGGGGGGCCCGAGTATCATCTATGGCTACACCTTC	CAPLGGGPSIIYGYTF
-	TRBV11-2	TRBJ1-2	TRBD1	TGTGCCAGCAGCGGGGACAGATTTGGCTACACCTTC	CASSGDRFGYTF
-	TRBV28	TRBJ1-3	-	TGTGCCAGCAGTTTATACTGGACAGAAAGCTCTGGAAACACCATATATTTT	CASSLYWTESSGNTIYF
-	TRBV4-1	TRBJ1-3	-	TGCGCCAGCAGCCAAGATTGGGGGACTGGAAACACCATATATTTT	CASSQDWGTGNTIYF
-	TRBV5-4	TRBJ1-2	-	TGTGCCAGCACCCACCCCGGTCGGAATAACTATGGCTACACCTTC	CASTHPGRNNYGYTF
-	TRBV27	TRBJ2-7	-	TGTGCCAGCAGTTTAACCTATTCGGGAGAGCAGTACTTC	CASSLTYSGEQYF
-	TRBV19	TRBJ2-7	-	TGTGCCAGTAGTAACCGACAGGCGGAAAGCTCCTACGAGCAGTACTTC	CASSNRQAESSYEQYF
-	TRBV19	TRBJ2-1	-	TGTGCCAGTACCGGATGGGCTAGTTCGGTCAATGAGCAGTTCTTC	CASTGWASSVNEQFF
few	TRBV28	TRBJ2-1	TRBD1	TGTGCCAGCAGAATTTGGGACAGTGAGCAGTTCTTC	CASRIWDSEQFF
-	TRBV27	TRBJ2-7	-	TGTGCCAGCAGTTTGGGGGTAGGGGGCGAGCAGTACTTC	CASSLGVGGEQYF
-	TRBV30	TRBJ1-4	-	TGTGCCTGGAGGTTCAGGGGCTGGGAAAAACTGTTTTTT	CAWRFRGWEKLFF
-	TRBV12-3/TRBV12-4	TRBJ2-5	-	TGTGCCAGCAGTCCGGGAGATGAGGAGACCCAGTACTTC	CASSPGDEETQYF
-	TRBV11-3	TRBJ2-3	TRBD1	TGTGCCAGCAGCTCACTGACAGGGCCAGATACGCAGTATTTT	CASSSLTGPDTQYF
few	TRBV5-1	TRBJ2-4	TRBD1	TGCGCCAGCAGCCAACAGGGGGCCAAAAACATTCAGTACTTC	CASSQQGAKNIQYF
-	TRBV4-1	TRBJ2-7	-	TGCGCCAGCAGCCAAGGACTGGTCTACTCCTACGAGCAGTACTTC	CASSQGLVYSYEQYF
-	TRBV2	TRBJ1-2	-	TGTGCCAGCACCGGGACTAACTATGGCTACACCTTC	CASTGTNYGYTF
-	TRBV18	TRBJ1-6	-	TGTGCCAGCTCACCCTCGGGGCCCGGTGGGTCCTATAATTCACCCCTCCACTTT	CASSPSGPGGSYNSPLHF
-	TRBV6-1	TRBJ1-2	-	TGTGCCAGCAGTGCACCCCTGGTCAGCTTTAACTATGGCTACACCTTC	CASSAPLVSFNYGYTF
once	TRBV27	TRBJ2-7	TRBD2	TGTGCCAGCAGTCCCGGACTAGCGGGGATAAGTTACTTC	CASSPGLAGISYF
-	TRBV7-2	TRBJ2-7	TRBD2	TGTGCCAGCAGCCGGTTAAGGACTAGCGGCCCTCCCTACGAGCAGTACTTC	CASSRLRTSGPPYEQYF
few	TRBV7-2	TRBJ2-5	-	TGTGCCAGCAGGGAGCAAGAGACCCAGTACTTC	CASREQETQYF
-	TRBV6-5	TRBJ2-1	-	TGTGCCAGCACAAGGGATTCCGGGAGCAATGAGCAGTTCTTC	CASTRDSGSNEQFF
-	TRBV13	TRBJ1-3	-	TGTGCCAGCAGCGGACCTACTTCTGGAAACACCATATATTTT	CASSGPTSGNTIYF
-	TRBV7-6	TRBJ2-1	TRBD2	TGTGCCAGCAGCCCAACTGGGCTAGCGGGCCCCAATGAGCAGTTCTTC	CASSPTGLAGPNEQFF
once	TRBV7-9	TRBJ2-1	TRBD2	TGTGCCAGCAGCTTAGACCCTAGCGGCACAGATGAGCAGTTCTTC	CASSLDPSGTDEQFF
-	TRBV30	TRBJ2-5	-	TGTGCCTGGGGGATACGATTGGAGGCAAAAGAGACCCAGTACTTC	CAWGIRLEAKETQYF
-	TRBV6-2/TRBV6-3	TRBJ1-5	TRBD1	TGTGCCAGCAGTTACGTTAAGGGGGCTGGCAATCAGCCCCAGCATTTT	CASSYVKGAGNQPQHF
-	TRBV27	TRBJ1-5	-	TGTGCCAGCAGTTTATCATCGGCACTGGGCCCCCAGCATTTT	CASSLSSALGPQHF